The 7 T cell receptor beta chains below all came from one sample that was sequenced in a study of low-dose radiotherapy and immunotherapy resistance in tumors. With TRAV- and TRBV-specific primers, first-strand cDNA was made, covering the alpha and beta chains. The authors ran about 18 PCR cycles to amplify TCRs with a constant-region primer and V-primer adapter. TCRdb fed the reads into MiXCR, producing one record per CDR3 protein. This table has under 95,000 distinct CDR3 sequences, around 17% appearing once. Indicated time point: after trial treatment. The treatment: LDRT plus nivolumab, ipilimumab, low-dose cyclophosphamide and aspirin (RACIN trial). The material was PBMCs, obtained after low-dose radiotherapy plus immunotherapy. These receptors were collected from a male donor with prostate cancer.

At least ten counts were recorded for this clonotype. The chain carries TRBV5-6 and TRBJ1-2, with a weak D call TRBD1 (6 bases). This CDR3 is 13 amino acids long. V shed 2 bases and J shed 2 bases, with 7 bases lying between them. Germline V CDR1 and CDR2: SGHDT, YYEEEE. The CDR3 DNA sequence: TGTGCCAGCAGCTTAGGACAGAACTATGGCTACACCTTC. Protein product: CASSLGQNYGYTF.

To note about this clonotype: A far larger clone is a single base away, which makes a read error likely. V usage is TRBV5-1 and J usage is TRBJ2-7, with TRBD1 matching over 7 bases. The V gene's germline CDR1 is SGHRS and CDR2 YFSETQ. V shed 4 bases and J 7 bases; nucleotides not matched to a gene: 8. The CDR3 is made up of 13 amino acids. CDR3 DNA: TGCGCCAGCAGCCCGACAGGGTACAATGAGCAGTACTTC. Amino acids: CASSPTGYNEQYF.

The rearrangement uses TRBV11-3 and TRBJ2-7; D unclear. Looked up from germline, CDR1 is SGHNT and CDR2 is YENEEA. V was clipped by 1 base and J by 9 bases, with 13 bases between them. The CDR3 sequence is 13 residues long. CDR3 loop: CASSLGSQRRQYF. The CDR3 nucleotides are TGTGCCAGCAGCTTAGGCTCTCAGCGCCGGCAGTACTTC.

This clonotype was detected many times. V gene TRBV27 combines with J gene TRBJ2-1; 9 bases are shared with TRBD2. Germline V gene sequence: CDR1 MNHEY, CDR2 SMNVEV (reference sequence). The CDR3 runs 18 residues. V was pared by 2 bases and J by 8 bases, with 16 bases of the junction left unmatched. CDR3 sequence: CASSLRGRTSVMPDEQFF. In nucleotides, the CDR3 is TGTGCCAGCAGTTTAAGAGGGCGGACTAGCGTTATGCCCGATGAGCAGTTCTTC.

This clonotype was observed at least ten times. V usage is TRBV7-2 and J usage is TRBJ2-3; TRBD2 matches at 7 bases. The CDR3 extends over 12 amino acids. Looked up from germline, CDR1 is SGHTA and CDR2 is FQGNSA. Germline trimming cut 2 bases from V and 11 bases from J; bases unmatched to any gene: 4. The CDR3 nucleotides read TGTGCCAGCAGCTTACTTCGGGAGGTGCAGTATTTT. Translating gives CASSLLREVQYF.

This clonotype was counted many times. The V call is TRBV12-3 or TRBV12-4, the J call TRBJ2-1, with 8 bases identical to TRBD1. V trimming: 5 bases; J trimming: 6 bases; junction bases outside the gene matches: 9. The CDR3 spans 15 residues. The CDR3 spells CASSGVGQASNEQFF. Written as DNA, the CDR3 is TGTGCCAGCAGTGGCGTGGGACAGGCATCCAATGAGCAGTTCTTC.

The rearrangement joins TRBV27 to TRBJ2-1; 11 bases match TRBD1. V gave up 6 bases and J gave up 8 bases; unmatched junction bases: 6. There are 14 residues in the CDR3. The germline gives CDR1 MNHEY, CDR2 SMNVEV (reference sequence). CDR3 sequence: CASRGTGGFDEQFF. The CDR3, as DNA: TGTGCCAGCAGAGGGACAGGGGGTTTCGATGAGCAGTTCTTC.